Listed here are 17 T cell receptor beta chains from one sample, sequenced in a study of cytomegalovirus exposure and HLA in healthy donors. Researchers ran the PCR with 60 Vbeta and 13 Jbeta primers. TCRdb's table, derived via immunoSEQ multiplex PCR, lists solely in-frame clones and lacks some. The table lists under 200,000 clones, 75% to 90% of them singletons. The sequencing input was PBMCs. These receptor sequences come from a girl aged 2-15 years in good health and CMV-seropositive.

The chain joins TRBV29-1 to TRBJ2-1; 10 bases fit TRBD2. Germline CDR1 is SQVTM and CDR2 is ANQGSEA. The CDR3 has 17 residues. Trimming at V came to 4 bases and at J to 3 bases, leaving 12 bases not matched to a gene. The CDR3 loop is CSVAGGGSGRHYNEQFF. In DNA, the CDR3 is TGCAGCGTTGCCGGGGGTGGTAGCGGGAGGCACTACAATGAGCAGTTCTTC.

This clone is a singleton in its sample. The chain recombines TRBV4-1 with TRBJ2-1, with TRBD2 matching 8 bases. Germline V lookup: CDR1 MGHRA, CDR2 YSYEKL. CDR3 length equals 16 residues. V was pared by 0 bases and J by 4 bases, with 5 bases of the junction left unmatched. CDR3 in DNA: TGCGCCAGCAGCCAAGATCAAGCGGGAGCATACAATGAGCAGTTCTTC. Translating gives CASSQDQAGAYNEQFF.

The rearrangement joins TRBV6-1 to TRBJ1-1; the D is unclear. The CDR3 is 12 residues long. CDR1 and CDR2 (germline): MNHNS, SASEGT. Trimming stripped 3 bases from V and 3 bases from J, with 5 bases between. The CDR3 nucleotides read TGTGCCAGCAGTGACCCGGACACTGAAGCTTTCTTT. The encoded protein is CASSDPDTEAFF.

The chain is built from TRBV19 and TRBJ1-1; 8 bases align to TRBD1. Germline CDR1 is LNHDA and CDR2 is SQIVND (reference sequence). V shed 7 bases, J shed 1 base, and the junction held 5 bases outside the gene matches. CDR3 length: 14 residues. The CDR3 loop is CASKSGTGNTEAFF. Written as DNA, the CDR3 is TGTGCCAGTAAATCCGGGACAGGGAACACTGAAGCTTTCTTT.

This chain links TRBV6-1 with TRBJ2-7, with TRBD2 identical over 8 bases. Germline CDR1 and CDR2: MNHNS and SASEGT. CDR3 size: 15 residues. The trim removed 3 bases at V and 2 bases at J, leaving 6 bases unmatched. As DNA, the CDR3 is TGTGCCAGCAGTGAGCTGGATAGCGGGGCCTACGAGCAGTACTTC. Amino acid sequence: CASSELDSGAYEQYF.

This sequence joins TRBV2 and TRBJ2-1; TRBD2 agrees at 9 bases. The CDR3 is 14 residues long. Losses at the gene ends were 11 bases for V and 6 bases for J; bases not matched to a gene: 11. In germline, CDR1 is SNHLY, CDR2 FYNNEI. The CDR3, as DNA: TGTGCCTCCATAGCGGGAGACGTTTCCAATGAGCAGTTCTTC. Its protein product is CASIAGDVSNEQFF.

The genes are TRBV5-1 and TRBJ1-2, with 8 positions matching TRBD1. J gave up 2 bases and V 0 bases, and 0 bases lay outside the gene matches. CDR1 and CDR2 (germline): SGHRS, YFSETQ. This CDR3 is 14 amino acids long. Written as DNA, the CDR3 is TGCGCCAGCAGCTTGGACAGGGGGAACTATGGCTACACCTTC. Amino acids: CASSLDRGNYGYTF.

The chain recombines TRBV6-5 with TRBJ2-1, with a tentative D call TRBD1 (6 bases). V lost 6 bases and J lost 4, with 16 bases in between. Looked up from germline, CDR1 is MNHEY and CDR2 is SVGAGI. The CDR3 totals 15 residues. CDR3 in DNA: TGTGCCAGCAGACCGTCCGGGACATTTTACAATGAGCAGTTCTTC. It specifies CASRPSGTFYNEQFF.

The CDR3 region is CASSLEIYEQYF. The CDR3 DNA reads as TGTGCCAGCAGCTTAGAAATCTACGAGCAGTACTTC. J is TRBJ2-5 and V is TRBV7-8; D unclear. The assigned J gene may be wrong: the sequence end matches TRBJ2-7 better. The CDR3 extends over 12 amino acids. Germline loops: CDR1 SGHVS, CDR2 FQNEAQ.

This chain connects TRBV5-1 to TRBJ2-3; weak D call: TRBD2 (5 bases). Germline-derived CDR1 and CDR2 are SGHRS and YFSETQ. This CDR3 region has 15 residues. Trimming took 4 bases from V and 5 from J, leaving 17 bases between them. The CDR3 coding sequence is TGCGCCAGCAGCCACACTAGGCCGTCGGAAGATACGCAGTATTTT. It is translated as CASSHTRPSEDTQYF.

V usage is TRBV1 and J usage is TRBJ2-4; the table's TRBD1 call for D was not verified on the DNA. TRBV1 is shown as a pseudogene. This CDR3 is built from 16 residues. The CDR3 nucleotides read TGCACCAGCAGCCAAGGTGGCAGGGGGCTGGAAAACATTCAGTACTTC. As protein: CTSSQGGRGLENIQYF.

The rearrangement uses TRBV27 and TRBJ2-1; 8 nucleotides align to TRBD2. This CDR3 has 15 amino acids. From germline, CDR1 is MNHEY and CDR2 SMNVEV (reference sequence). Trimming took 5 bases from V and 7 from J; bases not matched to a gene: 10. CDR3 residues: CASSPESGGLNEQFF. The CDR3 nucleotides read TGTGCCAGCAGTCCCGAATCGGGAGGGTTGAATGAGCAGTTCTTC.

The chain carries TRBV18 and TRBJ2-7; possible D gene TRBD1, 6 bases. With 4 bases removed from V and 4 bases from J, the gap between germline ends came to 14 bases. Germline CDR1 KGHSH, CDR2 LQKENI. This CDR3 contains 14 residues. For the CDR3, the DNA is TGTGCCAGCTCACTAGGGGGAGCCGATTACGAGCAGTACTTC. Amino acid sequence: CASSLGGADYEQYF.

The gene calls are TRBV6-1 and TRBJ2-3; 7 bases fit TRBD1. The CDR3 length is 12 residues. The J segment lost 7 bases and the V segment lost 3 bases, leaving 1 base of the junction unmatched. CDR1 and CDR2 (germline): MNHNS, SASEGT. DNA for the CDR3: TGTGCCAGCAGTGAGGACAGGAATACGCAGTATTTT. This codes for CASSEDRNTQYF.

This clone was picked up a small number of times. The gene calls are TRBV14 and TRBJ2-5; tentatively, D is TRBD1 (6 bases). V was shortened by 8 bases and J by 5 bases, with 15 bases between the two germline ends. Germline lookup yields CDR1 SGHDN and CDR2 FVKESK. This CDR3 comprises 13 residues. For the CDR3, the DNA is TGTGCCAGCGGAACACAGGGTGGCGAGACCCAGTACTTC. Encoded protein: CASGTQGGETQYF.

The chain uses TRBV5-1 and TRBJ1-2; D is uncertain. CDR3 length: 14 amino acids. Germline V gene sequence: CDR1 SGHRS, CDR2 YFSETQ. Trimming took off 1 base at V and 0 bases at J, with 7 bases between the two ends. CDR3 protein: CASSLIQSNYGYTF. CDR3 sequence (DNA): TGCGCCAGCAGCTTGATCCAGTCTAACTATGGCTACACCTTC.

The J gene is TRBJ2-7, the V gene TRBV5-1; D is perhaps TRBD2 (5 bases). Looked up from germline, CDR1 is SGHRS and CDR2 is YFSETQ. This CDR3 has 15 amino acids. The V end lost 1 base, the J end lost 0 bases, and 11 bases lay between the germline ends. CDR3 sequence (DNA): TGCGCCAGCAGCTTGAGTCCGGGGAACTCCTACGAGCAGTACTTC. Encoded protein: CASSLSPGNSYEQYF.